A single sample is the source of the 23 T cell receptor beta chains below, sequenced in a study of shared clonotypes between healthy human individuals. The protocol was immunoSEQ multiplex PCR, while the TCRdb copy is restricted to in-frame clones and leaves out a portion. The sample comprises a few hundred thousand clones, about 96% of which are singletons, and around 0.3% rests with the top ten. Specimen: memory CD8+ T cells sorted from blood. Subset described: CD45RO+ cells pooled with CCR7-negative TemRA cells. The receptor set was obtained from a man aged 25 to 40 in good health.

The rearrangement uses TRBV6-5 and TRBJ2-3; perhaps TRBD2 as D (7 bases). V gave up 5 bases and J gave up 1 base, with 10 bases separating them. This CDR3 comprises 14 residues. The germline CDR1 and CDR2 sequences are MNHEY and SVGAGI. CDR3 loop: CASSGRGGTDTQYF. The DNA for the CDR3 is TGTGCCAGCAGTGGGAGGGGGGGCACAGATACGCAGTATTTT.

This chain connects TRBV30 to TRBJ1-1; 10 bases map to TRBD1. CDR1 and CDR2 from the germline V gene are GTSNPN and SVGIG (reference sequence). With 2 bases clipped from V and 11 bases from J, the junction kept 8 bases outside the gene matches. The CDR3 has 13 amino acids. CDR3 coding DNA: TGTGCCTGGAGTTACGGACAGGGGGATCGGGCTTTCTTT. Residues: CAWSYGQGDRAFF. Full variable domain (remainder filled in from reference TRBV30 and TRBJ1-1): SQTIHQWPATLVQPVGSPLSLECTVEGTSNPNLYWYRQAAGRGLQLLFYSVGIGQISSEVPQNLSASRPQDRQFILSSKKLLLSDSGFYLCAWSYGQGDRAFFGQGTRLTVV.

The rearrangement uses TRBV30 and TRBJ2-2; 9 bases fit TRBD2. V gave up 0 bases and J gave up 0 bases; unmatched junction bases: 5. The CDR3 extends over 17 amino acids. Germline lookup yields CDR1 GTSNPN and CDR2 SVGIG (reference sequence). The CDR3 sequence is CAWSVGGLAPNTGELFF. The CDR3 bases are TGTGCCTGGAGTGTAGGCGGACTAGCGCCGAACACCGGGGAGCTGTTTTTT.

This clone has only one observation. The chain couples TRBV4-2 to TRBJ2-2; no firm D call. Trimming took 0 bases from V and 5 from J, leaving 10 bases between them. Germline CDR1 LGHNA, CDR2 YNFKEQ. CDR3 size: 15 residues. CDR3 region: CASSQDRTLTGELFF. Here the CDR3 DNA reads TGTGCCAGCAGCCAAGATCGAACTTTAACCGGGGAGCTGTTTTTT.

This chain connects TRBV6-5 to TRBJ2-5; TRBD1 might be the D (6 bases). The CDR3 is 13 amino acids. From germline, CDR1 is MNHEY and CDR2 SVGAGI. The germline V and J ends were trimmed by 5 bases and 4 bases, with 11 bases remaining between them. In nucleotides, the CDR3 is TGTGCCAGCAGTCCCCAGACAGGAGAGACCCAGTACTTC. Protein: CASSPQTGETQYF.

This chain links TRBV6-1 with TRBJ2-7; D ambiguous. CDR1 and CDR2 (germline): MNHNS, SASEGT. The CDR3 spans 13 residues. Trimming cost V 7 bases and J 5 bases, with 15 bases left between them. The CDR3 DNA reads TGTGCCAGCACCAAACGGCATTCTGACGAGCAGTACTTC. It yields the protein CASTKRHSDEQYF.

J is TRBJ2-2 and V is TRBV4-1; D is perhaps TRBD1 (6 bases). The germline V and J ends were trimmed by 3 bases and 8 bases, with 28 bases remaining between them. Looked up from germline, CDR1 is MGHRA and CDR2 is YSYEKL. The CDR3 runs to 19 residues. The CDR3 here is CASSHPGLRTANLRGELFF. Written as DNA, the CDR3 is TGCGCCAGCAGCCACCCTGGGCTCAGGACAGCCAATTTGAGGGGGGAGCTGTTTTTT.

The chain carries TRBV5-1 and TRBJ2-3; TRBD2 matches at 11 bases. Losses at the gene ends were 3 bases for V and 3 bases for J; bases not matched to a gene: 6. CDR1 is SGHRS and CDR2 is YFSETQ in the germline V gene. The CDR3 extends over 16 amino acids. CDR3 nucleotides: TGCGCCAGCAGCTGGGACCCTAGCGGGAGGACAGATACGCAGTATTTT. Translated, it gives CASSWDPSGRTDTQYF.

The chain joins TRBV9 to TRBJ2-1, with a weak D call TRBD2 (6 bases). Germline CDR1 and CDR2: SGDLS and YYNGEE. This CDR3 is 16 amino acids long. V was trimmed by 0 bases and J by 0 bases, leaving 10 bases between them. Here the CDR3 DNA reads TGTGCCAGCAGCGTAGTGGGTAGCGGCTCCTACAATGAGCAGTTCTTC. Translating it yields CASSVVGSGSYNEQFF.

The table lists this clone with a count of one. As DNA, the CDR3 is TGCGCCAGCAGCTCCGGTTGGGCCTATGGCTACACCTTC. Translated: CASSSGWAYGYTF. J is TRBJ1-2 and V is TRBV5-1; D not resolved. The CDR3 extends over 13 amino acids. CDR1 is SGHRS, CDR2 YFSETQ, per germline. V was trimmed by 3 bases and J by 4 bases, leaving 10 bases between them.

This clone showed up just once. The chain couples TRBV5-1 to TRBJ2-1; D unresolved. This CDR3 contains 15 residues. V was pared by 1 base and J by 0 bases, with 8 bases between. Germline V CDR1 and CDR2: SGHRS, YFSETQ. In DNA, the CDR3 is TGCGCCAGCAGCTTGCTCCCGCTCTCCTACAATGAGCAGTTCTTC. Encoded protein: CASSLLPLSYNEQFF.

The rearrangement joins TRBV7-2 to TRBJ2-7; 8 bases map to TRBD1. Germline trimming cut 3 bases from V and 0 bases from J; bases unmatched to any gene: 1. The CDR3 has 14 residues. Germline lookup yields CDR1 SGHTA and CDR2 FQGNSA. CDR3 DNA sequence: TGTGCCAGCAGCTTTACAGGGGGCTCCTACGAGCAGTACTTC. Translating gives CASSFTGGSYEQYF.

The gene calls are TRBV16 and TRBJ2-7; D gene unclear. This CDR3 is 12 amino acids long. Germline V gene data show CDR1 as KGHSY and CDR2 as FQNENV. The V end was cut by 2 bases, the J end by 1 base, with 3 bases between. For the CDR3, the DNA is TGTGCCAGCAGCCAAGGGTCCTACGAGCAGTACTTC. Protein: CASSQGSYEQYF. The full variable domain, with the rest looked up from reference TRBV16 and TRBJ2-7, is GEEVAQTPKHLVRGEGQKAKLYCAPIKGHSYVFWYQQVLKNEFKFLISFQNENVFDETGMPKERFSAKCLPNSPCSLEIQATKLEDSAVYFCASSQGSYEQYFGPGTRLTVT.

This sequence joins TRBV5-3 and TRBJ2-7; D is undetermined. TRBV5-3 has ORF status, its function being uncertain. The CDR3 runs to 13 residues. Trimming cost V 1 base and J 0 bases, with 5 bases left between them. DNA for the CDR3: TGTGCCAGAAGCTTGAGGTCCTCCTACGAGCAGTACTTC. Protein product: CARSLRSSYEQYF.

The rearrangement uses TRBV25-1 and TRBJ2-3, with TRBD1 identical over 11 bases. Germline lookup yields CDR1 MGHDK and CDR2 SYGVNS. The CDR3 extends over 15 amino acids. With V trimmed by 4 bases and J by 0 bases, 0 bases remained unmatched. This CDR3 is CASSGTGGSTDTQYF. DNA of the CDR3: TGTGCCAGCAGTGGGACAGGGGGCAGCACAGATACGCAGTATTTT.

Turning to this clone: At the DNA level, this CDR3 is encoded by other sequences in the same sample as well. The chain has TRBV9 and TRBJ2-7; D perhaps matches TRBD1 (5 bases). The CDR3 spans 13 residues. From germline, CDR1 is SGDLS and CDR2 YYNGEE. V lost 2 bases and J lost 3, with 9 bases in between. The CDR3 is CASSVATGYEQYF. CDR3 nucleotides: TGTGCCAGCAGCGTCGCTACAGGCTACGAGCAGTACTTC.

This clone has only one observation. The gene calls are TRBV15 and TRBJ2-7; no clear D. Trimming removed 2 bases at V and 7 bases at J, with 9 bases between. The CDR3 sequence is 12 residues long. Germline V lookup: CDR1 LNHNV, CDR2 YYDKDF (reference sequence). The CDR3 nucleotides read TGTGCCACCAGCAGATTCTCCCAAGAGCAGTACTTC. It yields the protein CATSRFSQEQYF.

The J gene is TRBJ1-4, the V gene TRBV27, with D possibly TRBD1 on 5 matching bases. Per the germline V gene, CDR1 is MNHEY and CDR2 is SMNVEV (reference sequence). Trimming stripped 8 bases from V and 7 bases from J, with 23 bases between. The CDR3 has 16 residues. DNA for the CDR3: TGTGCCAGCGGTGCAACCCCCGGGACCCGACCTGAAAAACTGTTTTTT. This sequence encodes CASGATPGTRPEKLFF.

The chain combines TRBV7-9 with TRBJ2-4; the D call may be TRBD1 or TRBD2 (5 bases each). From germline, CDR1 is SEHNR and CDR2 FQNEAQ (reference sequence). The germline V and J ends were trimmed by 3 bases and 5 bases, with 8 bases remaining between them. This CDR3 is 13 amino acids long. The CDR3 is CASSLGVQNIQYF. CDR3 coding DNA: TGTGCCAGCAGCTTGGGGGTTCAAAACATTCAGTACTTC.

The genes are TRBV5-4 and TRBJ1-4; 7 bases agree with TRBD1. Germline V gene lookup returns CDR1 SGHNT and CDR2 YYREEE (reference sequence). The CDR3 totals 14 residues. With 5 bases clipped from V and 5 bases from J, the junction kept 6 bases outside the gene matches. CDR3 in amino acids: CASSSGTVNEKLFF. The CDR3 nucleotides are TGTGCCAGCAGTTCCGGGACAGTGAATGAAAAACTGTTTTTT. Together with reference TRBV5-4 and TRBJ1-4, the CDR3 gives the full variable domain: ETGVTQSPTHLIKTRGQQVTLRCSSQSGHNTVSWYQQALGQGPQFIFQYYREEENGRGNFPPRFSGLQFPNYSSELNVNALELDDSALYLCASSSGTVNEKLFFGSGTQLSVL.

This chain uses TRBV5-4 with TRBJ2-2, with 7 bases fitting TRBD1. Per germline, CDR1 SGHNT and CDR2 YYREEE (reference sequence). The CDR3 is 17 residues long. The V gene end was trimmed by 0 bases and the J gene end by 5 bases; junction bases not matched to a gene: 10. This CDR3 is CASSLEIIQQGTGELFF. CDR3 nucleotide sequence: TGTGCCAGCAGCTTGGAAATTATCCAACAGGGGACCGGGGAGCTGTTTTTT. Complete variable domain (other parts from reference TRBV5-4 and TRBJ2-2): ETGVTQSPTHLIKTRGQQVTLRCSSQSGHNTVSWYQQALGQGPQFIFQYYREEENGRGNFPPRFSGLQFPNYSSELNVNALELDDSALYLCASSLEIIQQGTGELFFGEGSRLTVL.

CDR3 in DNA: TGCAGCGTTTACAGGGGGGTTAGCACAGATACGCAGTATTTT. Translated: CSVYRGVSTDTQYF. The chain is built from TRBV29-1 and TRBJ2-3; 8 positions match TRBD1. V gave up 5 bases and J gave up 0 bases; unmatched junction bases: 4. Per germline, CDR1 SQVTM and CDR2 ANQGSEA. This CDR3 is 14 amino acids long.

The rearrangement joins TRBV5-1 to TRBJ2-7; 7 bases map to TRBD2. V was clipped by 4 bases and J by 2 bases; unmatched bases: 6. The CDR3 loop spans 14 amino acids. The V gene's germline CDR1 is SGHRS and CDR2 YFSETQ. The CDR3 here is CASSASGTTYEQYF. The CDR3 bases are TGCGCCAGCAGCGCCTCCGGGACTACCTACGAGCAGTACTTC.